This T cell receptor beta chain emerged from a study of shared clonotypes between healthy human individuals (dated by TCRdb to about 2020). Regarding the study in general: Two women and a few men aged 18 to 49 years were included in the cohort. For each donor, CD4 naive and CD4 memory were each given three plates, CD8 naive was given two plates, and CD8 memory was given one plate. Blood TCR repertoires of five healthy adults were deeply sequenced to estimate repertoire size and the extent of clonotype sharing between individuals. Different laboratories and diverse techniques were used to prepare libraries and sequence TCR repertoires, to increase sequencing depth and limit assay-specific biases. Per donor, leukapheresis produced somewhere between about 0.94 and 9.5 billion PBMCs. On the study overall, not on this receptor specifically: Incomplete sequencing was indicated by rarefaction of sorted-subset datasets, despite the large sequencing depth. Sharing across several donors was observed for roughly 5.4% of naive CD4, under 4% of naive CD8, 2% to 2.5% of memory CD4, and around 0.42% of memory CD8 clonotypes. Because the study included a small number of donors, the genetic and exposure-history diversity represented was limited. Larger estimated clonotype richness was generally found for naive subsets than for memory subsets. Compared with non-shared clonotypes, clonotypes shared by all four sorted-subset donors had higher generation probabilities. Sampling was limited to blood, and TCR repertoires in tissue likely differ from TCR repertoires in blood. Pairwise subsampling led to the expectation that sequencing depth would affect the degree of clonotype sharing among donors.

Note on this clone: Its binding antigen is unknown. The input lacks base qualities; no much larger clone sits a single base away.

CD8 naive samples were obtained by positive selection for CCR7 among CD45RO-negative cells, yielding a CD45RA+CCR7+ population from which TemRA cells were excluded. The donors were healthy, HIV-negative adults with no recently reported acute infections or vaccinations. All donors were Caucasian adults living in Nashville, Tennessee, USA. Blood was collected by leukapheresis, and PBMCs were isolated by Ficoll-Histopaque density gradient centrifugation and then cryopreserved in liquid nitrogen vapor phase. Analytical flow cytometry was used to check the purity and quantity of every magnetically sorted T cell population. From each sorted fraction, genomic DNA was isolated and quantified by UV absorbance on a Nanodrop 2000c. CDR1 LGHNA and CDR2 YSLEER are derived from the germline V gene. The CDR3 holds 14 amino acids from the cysteine to the phenylalanine. Of the read, only the CDR3 DNA is kept; its 42 bases are in frame from base 1. The germline ends are 10 bases apart after V is trimmed by 1 base and J by 6 bases.

Using the deep immunoSEQ assay, TCR CDR3 regions were amplified from genomic DNA by multiplex PCR. Extracted genomic DNA from each cell subset was distributed evenly across all wells of several immunoSEQ 96-well plates, and each plate was treated as a replicate. Each replicate PCR for sorted subsets received about 210 ng genomic DNA, equal to around 32,000 T cell genomes. The purified libraries were quantified using a Qubit 3.0 fluorometer, sized with a Bioanalyzer 2100, and then quantified again using the KAPA Library Quantification kit. A separate single-read 150-cycle Illumina NextSeq 550 flow cell was used to sequence each immunoSEQ 96-well plate. The authors' pipeline ran thus. Because only junctional sequences without quality scores were contained in the immunoSEQ output, filtering matching that applied to full-length reads could not be performed. To assign V/J genes and CDR3, sequences were annotated against IMGT germline references using PyIR, a Python wrapper for IgBLAST v1.9. Reads with weak V/J assignments (E-value above 1e-6), missing CDR3, stop codons, out-of-frame junctions, or ambiguous translated residues were removed. V3J clonotypes were defined by identical inferred V gene, J gene, and CDR3 amino acid sequence. The percentage overlap between two repertoires was calculated by dividing the number of shared unique clonotypes by the size of the smaller repertoire. Three approaches were used to assess repertoire richness: RTK rarefaction, the Chao1 estimator, and Recon v2.1 estimates of unobserved clonotypes. OLGA was used to compute generation probabilities for all TCRbeta clonotypes that the gDNA method yielded from a few donors. The table was pulled from immuneACCESS by TCRdb, which kept in-frame rearrangements only. Such tables lose some clones; where checked, under half of the loss comes from unresolved V genes, and the rest has no known cause. V and J calls plus clone size are reproduced from that table; the DNA served to infer D and trimming. Counted in this sample were roughly 1,800,000 clones; 85% to 95% of them appeared once. In total, the top ten clones hold 1.2% of the sample.

Here the chain combines TRBV4-3 and TRBJ2-1, with the D gene uncertain. The TCR comes from a man aged 18 to 35 in good health. Material: naive CD8+ T cells sorted from blood. The cell subset or site label on this specimen signifies: CD45RA+CCR7+. The base sequence is TGCGCCAGCAGCCAAGGCCTTACTGGCAATGAGCAGTTCTTC. Translated, this gives CASSQGLTGNEQFF.